The 28 T cell receptor beta chains below were found in one sample sequenced in a study of blood T cell repertoires in COVID-19. Profiled with immunoSEQ multiplex PCR; TCRdb holds only in-frame clones, not every one. The repertoire holds 150,000 to 200,000 clones, with about 79% as singletons. Sequencing was carried out using PBMCs or T cells enriched from blood (not recorded which). Receptor source: a man between 50 and 59 years old who had recovered from COVID-19.

This clone has only one observation. The chain couples TRBV28 to TRBJ1-5, with a possible D match to TRBD1 (6 bases). Germline V lookup: CDR1 MDHEN, CDR2 SYDVKM. Trimming took 2 bases from V and 7 from J, leaving 9 bases between them. This CDR3 comprises 13 residues. The CDR3 spells CASSLTGIQPQHF. The CDR3 coding sequence is TGTGCCAGCAGTTTAACAGGGATACAGCCCCAGCATTTT.

The chain carries TRBV7-6 and TRBJ2-5; 9 bases agree with TRBD2. CDR1 and CDR2 from the germline V gene are SGHVS and FNYEAQ. With V trimmed by 3 bases and J by 5 bases, 16 bases remained unmatched. The CDR3 is 18 amino acids. As DNA, the CDR3 is TGTGCCAGCAGCTTTTCGGGAGCGGGGGGACCAAGTTTGGAGACCCAGTACTTC. Translated, it gives CASSFSGAGGPSLETQYF.

CDR3 nucleotide sequence: TGTGCCAGCAGCCAAGGGGACAGCGGTAACACTGAAGCTTTCTTT. Its translation is CASSQGDSGNTEAFF. V is TRBV3-1 (or the pseudogene TRBV3-2) and J is TRBJ1-1, with 7 bases fitting TRBD1. Germline CDR1 LGHDT, CDR2 YNNKEL (reference sequence). The CDR3 runs to 15 residues. V lost 1 base and J lost 2; bases outside the gene matches: 4.

The chain joins TRBV19 to TRBJ1-5; TRBD1 agrees at 7 bases. The ends lost 7 bases at V and 6 bases at J; junction bases unmatched: 12. Germline V gene sequence: CDR1 LNHDA, CDR2 SQIVND (reference sequence). The CDR3 has 15 amino acids. CDR3 DNA sequence: TGTGCCAGTACCAGTCAGGGGGGCCCCCCTCAGCCCCAGCATTTT. Translating it yields CASTSQGGPPQPQHF.

This sequence joins TRBV7-9 and TRBJ2-7, with 9 positions matching TRBD1. The CDR3 is made up of 15 amino acids. Per germline, CDR1 SEHNR and CDR2 FQNEAQ (reference sequence). V dropped 4 bases and J dropped 4; count of bases not matched to a gene: 8. The CDR3 coding sequence is TGTGCCAGCAGCTCACGGCCGGGACAGGGATACGAGCAGTACTTC. Translated: CASSSRPGQGYEQYF.

V and J are TRBV18 and TRBJ1-6; tentatively, D is TRBD1 (6 bases). V lost 1 base and J lost 0, with 19 bases in between. CDR1 is KGHSH and CDR2 is LQKENI in the germline V gene. This CDR3 region has 20 residues. The DNA for the CDR3 is TGTGCCAGCTCACCACGACAGGCCAAGGTTGGGCTCTCCTATAATTCACCCCTCCACTTT. As protein: CASSPRQAKVGLSYNSPLHF. Based on the CDR3 plus reference TRBV18 and TRBJ1-6, the full variable domain is NAGVMQNPRHLVRRRGQEARLRCSPMKGHSHVYWYRQLPEEGLKFMVYLQKENIIDESGMPKERFSAEFPKEGPSILRIQQVVRGDSAAYFCASSPRQAKVGLSYNSPLHFGNGTRLTVT.

V and J are TRBV6-1 and TRBJ1-2, with 7 bases that match TRBD1. Germline trimming cut 4 bases from V and 4 bases from J; bases unmatched to any gene: 12. The CDR3 extends over 16 amino acids. Germline V gene data show CDR1 as MNHNS and CDR2 as SASEGT. The CDR3 here is CASSVTGGGGGYGYTF. The CDR3, as DNA: TGTGCCAGCAGTGTTACGGGAGGGGGCGGCGGCTATGGCTACACCTTC.

The V and J genes are TRBV19 and TRBJ2-2, with 7 bases fitting TRBD1. This CDR3 has 19 residues. Germline V gene sequence: CDR1 LNHDA, CDR2 SQIVND (reference sequence). Trimming at V came to 4 bases and at J to 7 bases, leaving 21 bases not matched to a gene. The CDR3 DNA is TGTGCCAGTAGTAGCCGACTGGGGTTTTCAGGGGGATCCAGCGGGGAGCTGTTTTTT. This translates into CASSSRLGFSGGSSGELFF.

This clone was recorded only once. The V and J genes are TRBV7-9 and TRBJ1-1; D remains unclear. The CDR3 is 14 amino acids. CDR1 and CDR2 from the germline V gene are SEHNR and FQNEAQ (reference sequence). Trimming pared 2 bases from V and 6 bases from J, leaving 13 bases between. The CDR3 DNA reads as TGTGCCAGCAGCTTAATTCCCCCAGGATCTGAAGCTTTCTTT. Residues: CASSLIPPGSEAFF.

This clone was observed a handful of times. The V gene is TRBV4-2, the J gene TRBJ2-3; 12 bases are a match to TRBD2. Trimming cost V 2 bases and J 4 bases; bases outside gene matches: 1. This CDR3 has 15 amino acids. Germline V lookup: CDR1 LGHNA, CDR2 YNFKEQ. The CDR3 DNA reads as TGTGCCAGCAGCCAAACTAGCGGGGGGCCAGATACGCAGTATTTT. It specifies CASSQTSGGPDTQYF.

The chain combines TRBV2 with TRBJ2-1; a weak D match, TRBD2 (6 bases). The V and J ends lost 5 bases and 9 bases respectively, with 23 bases between them. Germline lookup yields CDR1 SNHLY and CDR2 FYNNEI. There are 16 residues in the CDR3. This chain's CDR3 is CASSSNPGLRMGEQFF. The CDR3, as DNA: TGTGCCAGCAGTTCTAACCCGGGACTCCGCATGGGTGAGCAGTTCTTC.

The chain uses TRBV4-2 and TRBJ2-5; 8 bases agree with TRBD2. The CDR3 has 16 residues. After removal of 4 bases from V and 5 bases from J, the junction contained 12 bases not matched to a gene. Germline V gene lookup returns CDR1 LGHNA and CDR2 YNFKEQ. The CDR3 loop reads CASSLHASGGQETQYF. The CDR3 nucleotides are TGTGCCAGCAGCCTCCACGCATCGGGGGGGCAGGAGACCCAGTACTTC.

The chain carries TRBV30 and TRBJ1-5; TRBD1 aligns across 9 bases. V gave up 0 bases and J gave up 4 bases; unmatched junction bases: 4. This CDR3 has 15 residues. The germline V gene encodes CDR1 GTSNPN and CDR2 SVGIG (reference sequence). This chain's CDR3 is CAWSVRDRDNQPQHF. CDR3 bases: TGTGCCTGGAGTGTACGGGACAGGGATAATCAGCCCCAGCATTTT. The entire variable domain, with the rest obtained from reference TRBV30 and TRBJ1-5, is as follows: SQTIHQWPATLVQPVGSPLSLECTVEGTSNPNLYWYRQAAGRGLQLLFYSVGIGQISSEVPQNLSASRPQDRQFILSSKKLLLSDSGFYLCAWSVRDRDNQPQHFGDGTRLSIL.

The chain joins TRBV7-6 to TRBJ1-1; D perhaps matches TRBD1 (5 bases). The germline V gene encodes CDR1 SGHVS and CDR2 FNYEAQ. V lost 4 bases and J 0 bases, leaving 9 bases between the germline ends. The CDR3 is made up of 14 amino acids. CDR3 sequence: CASSSRGVNTEAFF. Here the CDR3 DNA reads TGTGCCAGCAGCTCCCGGGGGGTGAACACTGAAGCTTTCTTT. The variable domain in full, completed from reference TRBV7-6 and TRBJ1-1, reads GAGVSQSPRYKVTKRGQDVALRCDPISGHVSLYWYRQALGQGPEFLTYFNYEAQQDKSGLPNDRFSAERPEGSISTLTIQRTEQRDSAMYRCASSSRGVNTEAFFGQGTRLTVV.

The gene calls are TRBV2 and TRBJ1-1, with a tentative D call TRBD1 (5 bases). Deletions cut 6 bases from V and 1 base from J, with 15 bases between. CDR1 is SNHLY and CDR2 is FYNNEI in the germline V gene. CDR3 length: 15 amino acids. Written as DNA, the CDR3 is TGTGCCAGCAGGGAAAGAGACGGACAGAACACTGAAGCTTTCTTT. Translated, it gives CASRERDGQNTEAFF.

The V and J genes are TRBV2 and TRBJ2-3, with 9 positions matching TRBD2. V dropped 6 bases and J dropped 6; count of bases not matched to a gene: 13. Germline V lookup: CDR1 SNHLY, CDR2 FYNNEI. There are 16 residues in the CDR3. CDR3 DNA: TGTGCCAGCAGCCTCCGGGCGGCGGGGGGGCCGGATACGCAGTATTTT. Translated, it gives CASSLRAAGGPDTQYF. The full variable domain, its missing parts supplied by reference TRBV2 and TRBJ2-3, is EPEVTQTPSHQVTQMGQEVILRCVPISNHLYFYWYRQILGQKVEFLVSFYNNEISEKSEIFDDQFSVERPDGSNFTLKIRSTKLEDSAMYFCASSLRAAGGPDTQYFGPGTRLTVL.

The rearrangement joins TRBV28 to TRBJ2-6; the match to TRBD2 covers 8 bases. Per the germline V gene, CDR1 is MDHEN and CDR2 is SYDVKM. J gave up 4 bases and V 5 bases, and 10 bases lay outside the gene matches. This CDR3 is 17 amino acids long. The CDR3 nucleotides are TGTGCCAGCAGTCCCAAACTCGGGGGGGCGGGGGCCAACGTCCTGACTTTC. This codes for CASSPKLGGAGANVLTF.

The chain employs TRBV25-1 and TRBJ1-4, with 12 bases that match TRBD1. CDR1 and CDR2 from the germline V gene are MGHDK and SYGVNS. CDR3 length: 16 amino acids. V shed 7 bases, J shed 8 bases, and the junction held 11 bases outside the gene matches. The CDR3 DNA sequence: TGTGCCAGCACCTCGACGGGGACAGGGGGCTGGGAAAAACTGTTTTTT. Translating gives CASTSTGTGGWEKLFF.

V and J are TRBV6-1 and TRBJ2-7, with 7 bases identical to TRBD1. The CDR3 totals 14 residues. Trimming took 0 bases from V and 5 from J; bases not matched to a gene: 4. Germline CDR1 MNHNS, CDR2 SASEGT. The CDR3 coding sequence is TGTGCCAGCAGTGAAGCAGGGGGCGCCCACGAGCAGTACTTC. Translated, it gives CASSEAGGAHEQYF.

The chain joins TRBV6-1 to TRBJ1-1, with 11 bases fitting TRBD1. Germline CDR1 reads MNHNS; CDR2 reads SASEGT. With V trimmed by 2 bases and J by 3 bases, 5 bases remained unmatched. This CDR3 has 16 residues. The CDR3 nucleotides are TGTGCCAGCAGTGAAAAGGGACAGGGGGTTTACACTGAAGCTTTCTTT. Its protein is CASSEKGQGVYTEAFF.

A few counts support this clone. J is TRBJ2-1 and V is TRBV19, with unresolved D. Trimming took off 3 bases at V and 8 bases at J, with 17 bases between the two ends. Germline assignment: CDR1 LNHDA and CDR2 SQIVND (reference sequence). CDR3 size: 15 residues. CDR3 in DNA: TGTGCCAGTAGTATTCTTTCGGCAGGAATCGATGAGCAGTTCTTC. Translating it yields CASSILSAGIDEQFF.

This clone was recorded only once. V is TRBV6-6 and J is TRBJ1-5; tentative D call: TRBD1 (5 bases). There are 16 residues in the CDR3. Trimming pared 6 bases from V and 5 bases from J, leaving 20 bases between. Per germline, CDR1 MNHNY and CDR2 SVGAGI (reference sequence). CDR3 nucleotide sequence: TGTGCCAGCAGGAGACAAGGGGCAGGGTCCGATCAGCCCCAGCATTTT. It translates to CASRRQGAGSDQPQHF.

This clone was seen a single time. The chain couples TRBV19 to TRBJ1-2; perhaps TRBD1 as D (6 bases). Per the germline V gene, CDR1 is LNHDA and CDR2 is SQIVND (reference sequence). The V and J ends lost 6 bases and 4 bases respectively, with 21 bases between them. The CDR3 contains 16 residues. DNA for the CDR3: TGTGCCAGTAGCCCAACTGGGCAGGGGCGGAGCTATGGCTACACCTTC. Protein product: CASSPTGQGRSYGYTF. The full variable domain, rest sourced from reference TRBV19 and TRBJ1-2, is DGGITQSPKYLFRKEGQNVTLSCEQNLNHDAMYWYRQDPGQGLRLIYYSQIVNDFQKGDIAEGYSVSREKKESFPLTVTSAQKNPTAFYLCASSPTGQGRSYGYTFGSGTRLTVV.

The rearrangement links TRBV30 to TRBJ2-7; 9 nucleotides match TRBD2. The CDR3 has 19 residues. V lost 3 bases, J lost 3 bases, and 21 bases stayed unmatched. CDR1 and CDR2 (germline): GTSNPN, SVGIG (reference sequence). In nucleotides, the CDR3 is TGTGCCTGGAGGGCCGTTCCGCGGGGGGGCCTAATAACCATCTACGAGCAGTACTTC. It is translated as CAWRAVPRGGLITIYEQYF.

The chain links TRBV4-1 to TRBJ2-7, with a possible D match to TRBD1 (6 bases). The V gene's germline CDR1 is MGHRA and CDR2 YSYEKL. CDR3 length equals 18 residues. The V end was cut by 0 bases, the J end by 2 bases, with 20 bases between. Here the CDR3 reads CASSQEVLRDTATYEQYF. The CDR3, as DNA: TGCGCCAGCAGCCAAGAGGTCCTCCGGGACACGGCAACCTACGAGCAGTACTTC.

The chain carries TRBV19 and TRBJ1-2; TRBD1 aligns across 7 bases. This CDR3 has 12 residues. CDR1 and CDR2 from the germline V gene are LNHDA and SQIVND (reference sequence). Trimming at V came to 5 bases and at J to 5 bases, leaving 2 bases not matched to a gene. CDR3: CASSPRGYGYTF. Here the CDR3 DNA reads TGTGCCAGTAGTCCCAGGGGGTATGGCTACACCTTC.

The chain has TRBV5-4 and TRBJ1-1, with 8 bases lining up with TRBD1. The germline gives CDR1 SGHNT, CDR2 YYREEE (reference sequence). Trimming removed 2 bases from V and 7 bases from J; junction bases left unmatched: 16. The CDR3 spans 17 residues. DNA of the CDR3: TGTGCCAGCAGCTTTGAGGGTGTTTCCGGGACAGGAAGTGAAGCTTTCTTT. It specifies CASSFEGVSGTGSEAFF.

This clone was recorded only once. V gene TRBV11-2 combines with J gene TRBJ1-1, with 7 bases aligning to TRBD1. Germline-derived CDR1 and CDR2 are SGHAT and FQNNGV. The V and J ends lost 1 base and 1 base, in that order; junction bases with no gene match: 6. The CDR3 is 16 residues long. CDR3 bases: TGTGCCAGCAGCTTAGCCCCGACAGGGTCGAACACTGAAGCTTTCTTT. It specifies CASSLAPTGSNTEAFF.